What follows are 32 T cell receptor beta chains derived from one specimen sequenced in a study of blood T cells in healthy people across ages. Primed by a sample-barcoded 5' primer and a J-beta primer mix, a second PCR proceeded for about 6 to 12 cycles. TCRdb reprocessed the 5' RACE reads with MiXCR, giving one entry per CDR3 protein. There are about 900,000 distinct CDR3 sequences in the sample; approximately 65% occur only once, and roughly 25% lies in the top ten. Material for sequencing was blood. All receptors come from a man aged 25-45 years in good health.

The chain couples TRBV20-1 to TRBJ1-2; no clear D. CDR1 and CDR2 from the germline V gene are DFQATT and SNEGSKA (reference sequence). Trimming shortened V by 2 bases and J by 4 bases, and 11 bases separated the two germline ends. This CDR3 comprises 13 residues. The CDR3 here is CSARWQQIYGYTF. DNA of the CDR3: TGCAGTGCTAGATGGCAGCAAATCTATGGCTACACCTTC.

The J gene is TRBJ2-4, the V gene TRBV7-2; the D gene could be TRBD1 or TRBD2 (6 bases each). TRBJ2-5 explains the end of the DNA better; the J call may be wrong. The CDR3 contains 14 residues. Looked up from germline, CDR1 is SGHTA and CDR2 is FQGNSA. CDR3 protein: CASSRGTLKETQYF. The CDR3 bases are TGTGCCAGCAGCCGCGGGACACTAAAAGAGACCCAGTACTTC.

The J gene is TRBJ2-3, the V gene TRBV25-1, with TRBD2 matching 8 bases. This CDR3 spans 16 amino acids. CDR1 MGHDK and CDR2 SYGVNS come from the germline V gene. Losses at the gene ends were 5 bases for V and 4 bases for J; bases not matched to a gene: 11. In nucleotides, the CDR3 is TGTGCCAGCAGTCTCGGGGGGGCCGGGGAGGCAGATACGCAGTATTTT. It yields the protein CASSLGGAGEADTQYF.

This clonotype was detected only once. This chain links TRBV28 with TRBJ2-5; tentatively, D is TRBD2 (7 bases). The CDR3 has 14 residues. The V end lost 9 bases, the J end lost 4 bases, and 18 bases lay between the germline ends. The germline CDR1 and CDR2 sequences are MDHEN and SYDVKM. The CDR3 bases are TGTGCCAGTAGCTCCCCGGCGGGGGCAGAGACCCAGTACTTC. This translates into CASSSPAGAETQYF. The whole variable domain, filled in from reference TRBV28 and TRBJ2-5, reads DVKVTQSSRYLVKRTGEKVFLECVQDMDHENMFWYRQDPGLGLRLIYFSYDVKMKEKGDIPEGYSVSREKKERFSLILESASTNQTSMYLCASSSPAGAETQYFGPGTRLLVL.

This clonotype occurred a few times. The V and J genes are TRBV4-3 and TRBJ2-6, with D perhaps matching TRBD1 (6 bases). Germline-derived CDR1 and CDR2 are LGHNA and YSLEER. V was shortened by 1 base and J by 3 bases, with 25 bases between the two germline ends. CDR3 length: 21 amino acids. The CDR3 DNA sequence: TGCGCCAGCAGCCAAGTTTCCACCACAGGGACGGGAATGGTTGGGGCCAACGTCCTGACTTTC. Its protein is CASSQVSTTGTGMVGANVLTF.

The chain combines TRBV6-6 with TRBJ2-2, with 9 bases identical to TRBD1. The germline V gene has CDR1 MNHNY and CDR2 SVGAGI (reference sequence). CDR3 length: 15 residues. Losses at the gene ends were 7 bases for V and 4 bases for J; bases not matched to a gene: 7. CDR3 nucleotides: TGTGCCAGCAACGGGGACAGGGTGGGCACCGGGGAGCTGTTTTTT. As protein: CASNGDRVGTGELFF.

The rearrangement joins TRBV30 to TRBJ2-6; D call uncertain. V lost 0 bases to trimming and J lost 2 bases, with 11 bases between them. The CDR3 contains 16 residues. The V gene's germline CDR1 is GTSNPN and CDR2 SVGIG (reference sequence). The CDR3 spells CAWSVRLTAGANVLTF. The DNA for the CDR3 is TGTGCCTGGAGTGTACGGCTAACCGCTGGGGCCAACGTCCTGACTTTC.

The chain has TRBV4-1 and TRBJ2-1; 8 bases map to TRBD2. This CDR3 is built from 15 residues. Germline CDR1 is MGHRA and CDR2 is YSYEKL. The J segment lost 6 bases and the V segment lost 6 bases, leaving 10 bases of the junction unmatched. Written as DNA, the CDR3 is TGCGCCAGCAGGCCTCCGGGGGGGCCGCGCAATGAGCAGTTCTTC. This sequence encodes CASRPPGGPRNEQFF.

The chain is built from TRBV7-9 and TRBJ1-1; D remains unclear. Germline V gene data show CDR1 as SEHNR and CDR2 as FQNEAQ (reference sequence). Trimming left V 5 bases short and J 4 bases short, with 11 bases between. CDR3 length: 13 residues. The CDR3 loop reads CASSTARSTEAFF. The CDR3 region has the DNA TGTGCCAGCAGCACTGCCCGGAGCACTGAAGCTTTCTTT.

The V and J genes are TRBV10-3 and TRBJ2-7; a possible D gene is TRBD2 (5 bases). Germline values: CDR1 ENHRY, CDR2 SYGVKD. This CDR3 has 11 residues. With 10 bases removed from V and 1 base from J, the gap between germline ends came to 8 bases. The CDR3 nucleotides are TGTGCCACCGGGGATTCCTACGAGCAGTACTTC. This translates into CATGDSYEQYF.

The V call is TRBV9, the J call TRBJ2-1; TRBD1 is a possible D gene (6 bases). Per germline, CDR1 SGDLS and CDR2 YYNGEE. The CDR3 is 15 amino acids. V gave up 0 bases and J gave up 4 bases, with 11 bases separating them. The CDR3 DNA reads TGTGCCAGCAGCGTAGGGGTGGGGGCGTACAATGAGCAGTTCTTC. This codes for CASSVGVGAYNEQFF.

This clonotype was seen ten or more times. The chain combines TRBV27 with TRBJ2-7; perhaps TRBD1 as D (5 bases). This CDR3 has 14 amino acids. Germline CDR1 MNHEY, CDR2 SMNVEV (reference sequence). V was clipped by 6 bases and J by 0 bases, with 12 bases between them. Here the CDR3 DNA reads TGTGCCAGCAGCCACCCCGGACACTCCTACGAGCAGTACTTC. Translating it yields CASSHPGHSYEQYF.

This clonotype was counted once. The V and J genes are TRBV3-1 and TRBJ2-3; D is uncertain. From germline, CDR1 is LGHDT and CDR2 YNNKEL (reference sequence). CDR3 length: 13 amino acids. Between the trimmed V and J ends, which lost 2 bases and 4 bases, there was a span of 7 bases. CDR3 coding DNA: TGTGCCAGCAGCCAATTCGGTGCAGATACGCAGTATTTT. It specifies CASSQFGADTQYF.

For the CDR3, the DNA is TGTGCCAGCAGCTTTGGGGGGCTGGGTGAGCAGTACTTC. Its translation: CASSFGGLGEQYF. The genes are TRBV7-2 and TRBJ2-5; the D gene could be TRBD1 or TRBD2 (6 bases each). V was pared by 3 bases and J by 11 bases, with 16 bases between. The CDR3 runs 13 residues. Germline assignment: CDR1 SGHTA and CDR2 FQGNSA.

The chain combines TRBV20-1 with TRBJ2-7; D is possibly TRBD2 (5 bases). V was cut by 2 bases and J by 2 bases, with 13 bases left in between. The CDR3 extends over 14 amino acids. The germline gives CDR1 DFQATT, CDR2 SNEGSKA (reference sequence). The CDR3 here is CSARPLTITYEQYF. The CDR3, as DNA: TGCAGTGCTAGACCGCTGACTATTACCTACGAGCAGTACTTC.

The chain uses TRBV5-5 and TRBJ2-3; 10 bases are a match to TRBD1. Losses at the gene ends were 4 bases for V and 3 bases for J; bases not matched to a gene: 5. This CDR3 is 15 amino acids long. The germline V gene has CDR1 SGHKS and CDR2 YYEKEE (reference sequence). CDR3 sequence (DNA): TGTGCCAGCAGCGTCCCGGGACAGGGGACAGATACGCAGTATTTT. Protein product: CASSVPGQGTDTQYF. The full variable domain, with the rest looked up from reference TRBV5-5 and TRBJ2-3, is DAGVTQSPTHLIKTRGQQVTLRCSPISGHKSVSWYQQVLGQGPQFIFQYYEKEERGRGNFPDRFSARQFPNYSSELNVNALLLGDSALYLCASSVPGQGTDTQYFGPGTRLTVL.

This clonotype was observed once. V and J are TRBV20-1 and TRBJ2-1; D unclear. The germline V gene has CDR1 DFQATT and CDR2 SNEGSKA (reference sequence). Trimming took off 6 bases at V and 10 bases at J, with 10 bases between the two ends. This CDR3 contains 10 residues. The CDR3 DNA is TGCAGTGCCCCCATTATGGAGCAGTTCTTC. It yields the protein CSAPIMEQFF.

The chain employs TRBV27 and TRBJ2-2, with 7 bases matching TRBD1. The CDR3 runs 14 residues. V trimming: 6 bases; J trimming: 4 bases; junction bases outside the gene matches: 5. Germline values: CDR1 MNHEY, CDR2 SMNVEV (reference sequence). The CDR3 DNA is TGTGCCAGCAGGAGGGGGCTGGGCACCGGGGAGCTGTTTTTT. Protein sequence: CASRRGLGTGELFF.

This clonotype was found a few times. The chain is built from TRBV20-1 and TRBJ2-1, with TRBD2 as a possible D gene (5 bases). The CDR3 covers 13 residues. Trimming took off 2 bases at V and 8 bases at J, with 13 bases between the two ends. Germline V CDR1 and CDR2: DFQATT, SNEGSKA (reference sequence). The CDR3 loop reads CSARPTSIDEQFF. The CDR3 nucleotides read TGCAGTGCTAGACCCACTAGTATCGATGAGCAGTTCTTC.

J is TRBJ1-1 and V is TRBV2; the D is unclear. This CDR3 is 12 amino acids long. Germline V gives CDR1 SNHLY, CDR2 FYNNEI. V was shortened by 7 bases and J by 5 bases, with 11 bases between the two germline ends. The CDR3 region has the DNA TGTGCCAGCAAAAGGGTTTGGACTGAAGCTTTCTTT. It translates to CASKRVWTEAFF.

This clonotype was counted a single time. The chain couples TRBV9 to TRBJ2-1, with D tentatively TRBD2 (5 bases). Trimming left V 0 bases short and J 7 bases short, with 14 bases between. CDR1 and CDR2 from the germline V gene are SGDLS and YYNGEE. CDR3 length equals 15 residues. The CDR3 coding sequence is TGTGCCAGCAGCGTAGCCATAACTAGAGGGAATGAGCAGTTCTTC. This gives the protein CASSVAITRGNEQFF.

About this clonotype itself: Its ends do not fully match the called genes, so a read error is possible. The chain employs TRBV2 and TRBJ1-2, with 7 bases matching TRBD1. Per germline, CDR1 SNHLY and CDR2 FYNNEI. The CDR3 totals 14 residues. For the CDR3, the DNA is TGTGCAAGCAGTGACGATGGGACAGTCTATGGCTACACCTTC. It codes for CASSDDGTVYGYTF.

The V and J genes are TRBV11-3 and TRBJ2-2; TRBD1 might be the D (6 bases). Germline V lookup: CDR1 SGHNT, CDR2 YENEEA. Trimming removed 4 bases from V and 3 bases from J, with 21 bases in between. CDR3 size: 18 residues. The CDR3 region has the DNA TGTGCCAGCAGCTCTGGACAGTCCCCCATTTTGGACACCGGGGAGCTGTTTTTT. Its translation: CASSSGQSPILDTGELFF.

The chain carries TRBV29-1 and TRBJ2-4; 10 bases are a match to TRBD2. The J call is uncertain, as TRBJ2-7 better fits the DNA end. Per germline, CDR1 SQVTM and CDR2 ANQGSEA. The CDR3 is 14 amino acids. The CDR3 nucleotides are TGCAGCGTGGTCGGGACTAGCGTTGTGAACGAGCAGTACTTC. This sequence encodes CSVVGTSVVNEQYF.

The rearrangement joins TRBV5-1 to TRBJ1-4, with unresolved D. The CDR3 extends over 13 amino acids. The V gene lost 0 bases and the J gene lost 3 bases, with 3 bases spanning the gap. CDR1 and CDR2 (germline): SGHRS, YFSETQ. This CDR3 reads CASSLVPNEKLFF. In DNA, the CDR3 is TGCGCCAGCAGCTTGGTTCCTAATGAAAAACTGTTTTTT.

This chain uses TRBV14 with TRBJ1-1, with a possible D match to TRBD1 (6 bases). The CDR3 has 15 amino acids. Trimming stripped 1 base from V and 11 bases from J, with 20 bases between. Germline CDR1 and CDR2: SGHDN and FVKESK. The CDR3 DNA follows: TGTGCCAGCAGCCAAGTTTCGTCGGGGGCCGGCGGGGCTTTCTTT. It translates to CASSQVSSGAGGAFF. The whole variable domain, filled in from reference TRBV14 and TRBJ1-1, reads EAGVTQFPSHSVIEKGQTVTLRCDPISGHDNLYWYRRVMGKEIKFLLHFVKESKQDESGMPNNRFLAERTGGTYSTLKVQPAELEDSGVYFCASSQVSSGAGGAFFGQGTRLTVV.

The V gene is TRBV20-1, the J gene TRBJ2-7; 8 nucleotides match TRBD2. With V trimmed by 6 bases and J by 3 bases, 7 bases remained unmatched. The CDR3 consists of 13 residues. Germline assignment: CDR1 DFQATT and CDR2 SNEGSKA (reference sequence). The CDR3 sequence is CSASPGGNYEQYF. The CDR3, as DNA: TGCAGTGCCAGCCCGGGGGGGAACTACGAGCAGTACTTC.

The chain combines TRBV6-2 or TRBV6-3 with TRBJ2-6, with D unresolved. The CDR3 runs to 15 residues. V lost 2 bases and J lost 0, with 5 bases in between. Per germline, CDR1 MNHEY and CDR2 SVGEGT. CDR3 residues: CASSYHISGANVLTF. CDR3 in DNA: TGTGCCAGCAGTTACCACATCTCTGGGGCCAACGTCCTGACTTTC.

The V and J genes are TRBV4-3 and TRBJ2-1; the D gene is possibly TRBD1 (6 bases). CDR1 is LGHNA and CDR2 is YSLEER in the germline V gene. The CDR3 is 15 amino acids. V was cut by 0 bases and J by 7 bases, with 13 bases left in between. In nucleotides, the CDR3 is TGCGCCAGCAGCCAAGATTCAGGGGTTAGGAATGAGCAGTTCTTC. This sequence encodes CASSQDSGVRNEQFF.

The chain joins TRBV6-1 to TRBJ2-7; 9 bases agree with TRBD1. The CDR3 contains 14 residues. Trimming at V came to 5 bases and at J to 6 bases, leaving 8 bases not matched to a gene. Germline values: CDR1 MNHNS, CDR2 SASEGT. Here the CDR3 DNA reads TGTGCCAGCAGTTCCCGGGACAGGGAGGGCGAGCAGTACTTC. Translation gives CASSSRDREGEQYF.

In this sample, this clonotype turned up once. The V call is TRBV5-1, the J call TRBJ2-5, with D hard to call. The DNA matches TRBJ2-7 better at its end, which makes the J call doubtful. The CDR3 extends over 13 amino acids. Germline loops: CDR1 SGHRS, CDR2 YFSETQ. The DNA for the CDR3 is TGCGCCAGCAGCTTCCGGGTAACCTACGAGCAGTACTTC. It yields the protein CASSFRVTYEQYF.

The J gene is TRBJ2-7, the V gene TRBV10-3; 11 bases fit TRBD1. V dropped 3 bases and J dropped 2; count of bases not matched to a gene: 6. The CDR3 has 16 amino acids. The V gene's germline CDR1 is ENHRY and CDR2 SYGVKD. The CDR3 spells CAISDTGQGGPYEQYF. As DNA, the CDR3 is TGTGCCATCAGTGATACGGGACAGGGGGGCCCCTACGAGCAGTACTTC.